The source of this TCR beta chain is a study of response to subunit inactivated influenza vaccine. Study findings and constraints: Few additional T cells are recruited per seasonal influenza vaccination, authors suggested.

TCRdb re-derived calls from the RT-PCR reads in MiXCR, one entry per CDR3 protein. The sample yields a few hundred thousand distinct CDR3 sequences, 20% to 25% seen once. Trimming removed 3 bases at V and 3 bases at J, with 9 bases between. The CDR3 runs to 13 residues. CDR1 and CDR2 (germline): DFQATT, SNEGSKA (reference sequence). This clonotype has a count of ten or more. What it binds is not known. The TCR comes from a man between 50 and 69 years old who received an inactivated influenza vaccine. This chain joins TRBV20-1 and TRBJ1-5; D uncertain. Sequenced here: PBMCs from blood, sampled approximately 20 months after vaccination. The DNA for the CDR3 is TGCAGTGCTAGGAGGGCCCTCAATCAGCCCCAGCATTTT. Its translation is CSARRALNQPQHF.